Shown below are 19 T cell receptor beta chains from a single sample sequenced in a study of OX40 agonist ivuxolimab in advanced cancers. Sequencing was performed with immunoSEQ multiplex PCR; in TCRdb, only in-frame clones are kept and a portion is missing. The repertoire consists of 30,000 or so clones, with 65% to 80% occurring once and the leading ten covering more than 12%. Sequencing was performed on CD4+ or CD8+ T cells sorted from blood, taken in a trial of the OX40 agonist ivuxolimab. All receptors come from an adult with an advanced solid tumor such as melanoma, head and neck, liver or kidney cancer.

The V and J genes are TRBV6-1 and TRBJ2-7; D is undetermined. There are 12 residues in the CDR3. Germline V gene data show CDR1 as MNHNS and CDR2 as SASEGT. The V gene lost 7 bases and the J gene lost 7 bases, with 14 bases spanning the gap. CDR3 DNA sequence: TGTGCCAGCATCGGTATTGAGTGGGAGCAGTACTTC. It specifies CASIGIEWEQYF.

This clone is medium-sized (0.01 to 0.1%) by share. V is TRBV2 and J is TRBJ1-5; D perhaps matches TRBD1 (6 bases). V shed 7 bases and J shed 3 bases, with 16 bases lying between them. Per germline, CDR1 SNHLY and CDR2 FYNNEI. The CDR3 contains 15 residues. The CDR3 loop reads CASKAAQGNNQPQHF. The CDR3 DNA follows: TGTGCCAGCAAAGCGGCTCAGGGGAACAATCAGCCCCAGCATTTT.

V is TRBV11-2 and J is TRBJ2-7; 10 nucleotides match TRBD1. The CDR3 consists of 16 residues. Trimming at V came to 5 bases and at J to 4 bases, leaving 11 bases not matched to a gene. Germline-derived CDR1 and CDR2 are SGHAT and FQNNGV. The CDR3 reads CASSQRGQGREYEQYF. The CDR3 region has the DNA TGTGCCAGCAGCCAACGGGGACAGGGGAGGGAGTACGAGCAGTACTTC. Complete variable domain (other parts from reference TRBV11-2 and TRBJ2-7): EAGVAQSPRYKIIEKRQSVAFWCNPISGHATLYWYQQILGQGPKLLIQFQNNGVVDDSQLPKDRFSAERLKGVDSTLKIQPAKLEDSAVYLCASSQRGQGREYEQYFGPGTRLTVT.

V usage is TRBV11-2 and J usage is TRBJ2-5; 8 positions match TRBD2. The ends lost 6 bases at V and 4 bases at J; junction bases unmatched: 1. The CDR3 is made up of 12 amino acids. Germline V lookup: CDR1 SGHAT, CDR2 FQNNGV. The CDR3 DNA sequence: TGTGCCAGCAGGGCGGGGGGAGAGACCCAGTACTTC. Translated, it gives CASRAGGETQYF.

CDR3 residues: CASSKQGWYNEQFF. The CDR3 DNA is TGTGCCAGCAGTAAACAGGGTTGGTACAATGAGCAGTTCTTC. This chain connects TRBV6-5 to TRBJ2-1, with a tentative D call TRBD1 (6 bases). The V end lost 5 bases, the J end lost 4 bases, and 12 bases lay between the germline ends. Germline values: CDR1 MNHEY, CDR2 SVGAGI. CDR3 length equals 14 residues.

V usage is TRBV4-2 and J usage is TRBJ2-2; 10 bases match TRBD2. Germline V gene sequence: CDR1 LGHNA, CDR2 YNFKEQ. The CDR3 has 15 amino acids. The V and J ends lost 4 bases and 4 bases, in that order; junction bases with no gene match: 3. CDR3 loop: CASSPGTSATGELFF. In nucleotides, the CDR3 is TGTGCCAGCAGCCCCGGGACTAGCGCCACCGGGGAGCTGTTTTTT.

This clone was observed once. CDR3 coding DNA: TGTGCCAGTAGTGCTCGTCAAGGACAGGCAACCGGGGAGCTGTTTTTT. Residues: CASSARQGQATGELFF. The V gene is TRBV19, the J gene TRBJ2-2; 7 bases align to TRBD1. The germline CDR1 and CDR2 sequences are LNHDA and SQIVND (reference sequence). The V gene end was trimmed by 5 bases and the J gene end by 5 bases; junction bases not matched to a gene: 11. The CDR3 has 16 amino acids. The variable domain in full, with the rest retrieved from reference TRBV19 and TRBJ2-2, is DGGITQSPKYLFRKEGQNVTLSCEQNLNHDAMYWYRQDPGQGLRLIYYSQIVNDFQKGDIAEGYSVSREKKESFPLTVTSAQKNPTAFYLCASSARQGQATGELFFGEGSRLTVL.

This clone counts as medium-sized (0.01 to 0.1%). The rearrangement links TRBV29-1 to TRBJ2-7, with TRBD1 as a possible D gene (6 bases). CDR1 is SQVTM, CDR2 ANQGSEA, per germline. V dropped 4 bases and J dropped 3 bases, with 10 bases sitting between them. The CDR3 runs 12 residues. CDR3 region: CSVAAGDYEQYF. The DNA of the CDR3 is TGCAGCGTTGCGGCAGGGGACTACGAGCAGTACTTC.

The chain joins TRBV4-1 to TRBJ2-5, with 9 bases that match TRBD2. Germline V CDR1 and CDR2: MGHRA, YSYEKL. V lost 2 bases to trimming and J lost 1 base; unmatched junction nucleotides: 5. The length of the CDR3 is 16 residues. The CDR3 is CASSQWGLAAQETQYF. The CDR3 DNA is TGCGCCAGCAGCCAATGGGGACTAGCAGCCCAAGAGACCCAGTACTTC.

In its sample, this clone was seen once. This chain joins TRBV7-2 and TRBJ2-7, with a possible D match to TRBD2 (6 bases). Trimming stripped 3 bases from V and 5 bases from J, with 11 bases between. The CDR3 runs 13 residues. Germline V CDR1 and CDR2: SGHTA, FQGNSA. For the CDR3, the DNA is TGTGCCAGCAGCTTCGGGGGAGCAGACGAGCAGTACTTC. It codes for CASSFGGADEQYF.

The chain uses TRBV10-2 and TRBJ1-4; D perhaps matches TRBD1 (5 bases). The CDR3 has 13 residues. Germline V lookup: CDR1 WSHSY, CDR2 SAAADI. The germline V and J ends were trimmed by 10 bases and 8 bases, with 17 bases remaining between them. CDR3 DNA sequence: TGCGCCACCTCCCGAGGGGCGGGGGAAAAACTGTTTTTT. It translates to CATSRGAGEKLFF.

This clone was observed a single time. This chain uses TRBV27 with TRBJ1-4; D possibly corresponds to TRBD1 (6 bases). Germline loops: CDR1 MNHEY, CDR2 SMNVEV (reference sequence). The CDR3 has 15 residues. The ends were cut back, 1 base at V and 6 bases at J, with 12 bases in the middle. The CDR3 region is CASSLFSGADEKLFF. The CDR3, as DNA: TGTGCCAGCAGTTTATTTTCAGGGGCGGATGAAAAACTGTTTTTT.

By frequency in the sample, this clone is medium-sized. The CDR3 DNA is TGTGCCAGCAGCGTAGATTTCTACGAGCAGTACTTC. Amino acids: CASSVDFYEQYF. The V and J genes are TRBV9 and TRBJ2-7; D is uncertain. The V end lost 0 bases, the J end lost 3 bases, and 4 bases lay between the germline ends. The germline V gene encodes CDR1 SGDLS and CDR2 YYNGEE. The CDR3 loop spans 12 amino acids. The variable domain in full, completed from reference TRBV9 and TRBJ2-7, reads DSGVTQTPKHLITATGQRVTLRCSPRSGDLSVYWYQQSLDQGLQFLIQYYNGEERAKGNILERFSAQQFPDLHSELNLSSLELGDSALYFCASSVDFYEQYFGPGTRLTVT.

In this sample, this clone turned up once. The J gene is TRBJ1-1, the V gene TRBV2; 7 nucleotides align to TRBD1. Germline loops: CDR1 SNHLY, CDR2 FYNNEI. This CDR3 spans 14 amino acids. V dropped 9 bases and J dropped 0; count of bases not matched to a gene: 7. CDR3 sequence (DNA): TGTGCCAGTCTACCGGGACAGTTGAACACTGAAGCTTTCTTT. Amino acid sequence: CASLPGQLNTEAFF.

V is TRBV10-1 and J is TRBJ1-1, with TRBD1 matching 10 bases. CDR3 length: 16 amino acids. Germline V lookup: CDR1 WNHNN, CDR2 SYGVQD (reference sequence). V dropped 5 bases and J dropped 4; count of bases not matched to a gene: 10. The CDR3 loop reads CASSYRRDRGPTEAFF. The CDR3 DNA sequence: TGCGCCAGCAGTTATCGCCGGGACAGGGGACCCACTGAAGCTTTCTTT.

The chain links TRBV18 to TRBJ2-7, with 8 nucleotides matching TRBD1. The CDR3 loop spans 13 amino acids. Unmatched junction bases numbered 5, after V lost 6 bases and J lost 4 bases. The germline V gene has CDR1 KGHSH and CDR2 LQKENI. CDR3 nucleotides: TGTGCCAGCTCCCCGGACAGGGCTTACGAGCAGTACTTC. Its translation is CASSPDRAYEQYF. Full variable domain (remainder filled in from reference TRBV18 and TRBJ2-7): NAGVMQNPRHLVRRRGQEARLRCSPMKGHSHVYWYRQLPEEGLKFMVYLQKENIIDESGMPKERFSAEFPKEGPSILRIQQVVRGDSAAYFCASSPDRAYEQYFGPGTRLTVT.

The DNA of the CDR3 is TGTGCCAGCAGGGGACTAGTTAACGCAATAACCGGGGAGCTGTTTTTT. The encoded protein is CASRGLVNAITGELFF. V gene TRBV27 combines with J gene TRBJ2-2, with TRBD2 matching over 8 bases. This CDR3 is built from 16 residues. V gave up 6 bases and J gave up 5 bases; unmatched junction bases: 11. CDR1 and CDR2 (germline): MNHEY, SMNVEV (reference sequence).

The chain joins TRBV5-1 to TRBJ2-7; D unresolved. There are 14 residues in the CDR3. Germline V gene lookup returns CDR1 SGHRS and CDR2 YFSETQ. Trimming removed 0 bases from V and 3 bases from J, with 10 bases in between. For the CDR3, the DNA is TGCGCCAGCAGCTTGGCTGGCGGTTACTACGAGCAGTACTTC. Its translation: CASSLAGGYYEQYF.

This clone ranks as medium-sized (0.01 to 0.1%). V is TRBV13 and J is TRBJ2-5, with D possibly matching TRBD2 (5 bases). The CDR3 is made up of 15 amino acids. The V and J ends lost 5 bases and 2 bases respectively, with 15 bases between them. Looked up from germline, CDR1 is PRHDT and CDR2 is FYEKMQ (reference sequence). The CDR3 DNA follows: TGTGCCAGCAGCCCCAGGACTGGTGGGCAAGAGACCCAGTACTTC. Translation gives CASSPRTGGQETQYF.